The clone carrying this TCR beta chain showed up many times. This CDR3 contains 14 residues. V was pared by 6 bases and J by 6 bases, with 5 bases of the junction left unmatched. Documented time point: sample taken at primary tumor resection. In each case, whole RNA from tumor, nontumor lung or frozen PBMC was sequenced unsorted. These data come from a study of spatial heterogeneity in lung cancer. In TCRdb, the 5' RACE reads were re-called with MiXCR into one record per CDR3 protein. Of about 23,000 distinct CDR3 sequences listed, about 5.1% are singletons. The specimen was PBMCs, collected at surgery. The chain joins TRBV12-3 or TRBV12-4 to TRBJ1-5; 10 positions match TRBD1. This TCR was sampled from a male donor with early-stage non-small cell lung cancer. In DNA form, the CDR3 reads TGTGCCAGCAGATTGGGACAGGGGCCTCAGCCCCAGCATTTT. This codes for CASRLGQGPQPQHF.